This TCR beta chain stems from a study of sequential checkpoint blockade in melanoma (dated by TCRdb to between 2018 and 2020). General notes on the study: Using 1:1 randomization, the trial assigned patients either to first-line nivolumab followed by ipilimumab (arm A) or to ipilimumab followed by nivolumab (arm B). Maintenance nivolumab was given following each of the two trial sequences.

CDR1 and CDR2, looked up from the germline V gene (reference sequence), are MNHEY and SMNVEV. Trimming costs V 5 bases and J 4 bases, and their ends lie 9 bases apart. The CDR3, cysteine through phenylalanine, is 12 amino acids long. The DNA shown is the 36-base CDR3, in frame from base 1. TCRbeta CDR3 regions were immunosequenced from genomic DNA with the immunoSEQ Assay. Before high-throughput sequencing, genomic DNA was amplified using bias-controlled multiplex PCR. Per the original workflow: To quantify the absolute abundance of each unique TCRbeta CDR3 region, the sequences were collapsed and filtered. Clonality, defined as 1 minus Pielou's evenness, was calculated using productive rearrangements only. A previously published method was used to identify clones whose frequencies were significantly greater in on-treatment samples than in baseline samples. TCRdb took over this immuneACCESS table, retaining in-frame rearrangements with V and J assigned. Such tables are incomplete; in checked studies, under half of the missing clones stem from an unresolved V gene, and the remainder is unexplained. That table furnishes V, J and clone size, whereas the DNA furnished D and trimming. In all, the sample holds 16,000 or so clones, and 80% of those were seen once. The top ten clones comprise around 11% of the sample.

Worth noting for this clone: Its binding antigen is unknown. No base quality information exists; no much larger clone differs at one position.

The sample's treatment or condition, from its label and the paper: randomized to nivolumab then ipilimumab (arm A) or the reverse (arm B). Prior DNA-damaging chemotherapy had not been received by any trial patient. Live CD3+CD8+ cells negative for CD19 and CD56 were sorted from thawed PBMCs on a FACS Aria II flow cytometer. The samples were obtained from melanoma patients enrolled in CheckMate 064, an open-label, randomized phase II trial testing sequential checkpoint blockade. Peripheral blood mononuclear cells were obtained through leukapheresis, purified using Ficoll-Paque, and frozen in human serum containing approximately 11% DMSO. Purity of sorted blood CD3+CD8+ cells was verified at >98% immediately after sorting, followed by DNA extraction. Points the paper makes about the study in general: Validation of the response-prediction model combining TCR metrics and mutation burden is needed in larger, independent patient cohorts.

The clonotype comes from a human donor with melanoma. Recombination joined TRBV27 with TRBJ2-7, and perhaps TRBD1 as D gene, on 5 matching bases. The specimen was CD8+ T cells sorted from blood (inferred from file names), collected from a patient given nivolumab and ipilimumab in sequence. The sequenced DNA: TGTGCCAGCAGTAGTGACAGTTACGAGCAGTACTTC. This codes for CASSSDSYEQYF.